The entry that follows covers one T cell receptor (beta chain) sequence. Its binding antigen is unknown. No qualities accompany the bases; no much larger clone lies one base away. This specimen comes from a study of blood T cell repertoires in COVID-19 (dated by TCRdb to the early 2020s). As for the study more broadly: The collaborator samples originated in the United States, Italy and Spain and spanned the acute and convalescent phases of COVID-19. The dataset comprised deeply sampled blood TCRbeta repertoires from subjects exposed to, actively infected with, or recovered from COVID-19. The material from the prospective study consisted of cDNA or gDNA derived from T cells, B-cell-depleted T cells, or PBMCs. Nearly every sample came with metadata listing a de-identified subject ID, COVID-19 status, age in years and sex. The repertoires were released in a freely available public database meant as a resource for research on the immune response to SARS-CoV-2. The samples were drawn from the first 160 participants of the ongoing ImmuneRACE study and from over a thousand subjects provided by 6 global collaborators. HLA class I and class II types, where available, came from metadata supplied by the sample provider rather than from assay-based typing. Paper-wide results and their limitations: The quantity of clinical and demographic metadata differed by source and by participant and was supplied without curation.

At one collaborating source in Seattle, patients were enrolled during active infection and were followed longitudinally through the course of disease. Collaborating institutions collected whole blood in K2EDTA tubes following their own protocols. For TCRbeta analysis, collaborator samples were shipped as frozen whole blood, as isolated PBMCs, or as DNA extracted from either sample type. TCRbeta CDR3 regions were amplified from genomic DNA using the immunoSEQ Assay, a bias-controlled multiplex PCR. As for how the authors treated the data: Within the assay, amplification of reference gene primers was used to estimate how many nucleated cells each sample contained. To quantify the absolute abundance of each unique TCRbeta CDR3 rearrangement, sequence reads were collapsed and filtered. Productive Simpson clonality was computed per sample as the square root of Simpson's diversity index over productive rearrangements. Drawn from immuneACCESS, this table holds only the in-frame rearrangements with V and J called that TCRdb kept. Clones are partly lost; checked studies trace under half to an unresolved V gene and leave the rest unexplained. Clone size and V and J calls were adopted from that table, with D and trimming inferred from the DNA. The sample includes about 180,000 clones, with roughly 77% observed a single time. The top ten clones comprise 12% of the sample.

Sequencing was performed on peripheral blood. This sequence originates from a woman older than 75 with COVID-19, enrolled during active disease.

The nucleotide sequence reads TGTGCCAGTAGTATCAGGGGACACGACACAGATACGCAGTATTTT. Its product reads: CASSIRGHDTDTQYF. The V gene is TRBV19 and the J gene is TRBJ2-3; the D region possibly corresponds to TRBD1 (6 bases align). V is shortened by 3 bases, J by 2 bases, and the region joining them spans 12 bases. The CDR3 has 15 amino acids, counting the end cysteine and phenylalanine. Only the CDR3 part of the read is kept: 45 bases, read in frame from the first base. Via the germline V gene (reference sequence), CDR1 is LNHDA and CDR2 SQIVND.